This is a list of T cell receptor beta chains from one sample in a study of a mutant IDH1 vaccine in newly diagnosed glioma. TCRdb's copy holds only in-frame clones and misses some; the assay was immunoSEQ multiplex PCR. The sample carries tens of thousands of clones, approximately 84% recorded once. For these TCRs, the target antigens are not known. The sample consisted of PBMCs, taken from a glioma patient whose treatment included an IDH1 peptide vaccine. These receptors originate from a woman aged 25 to 39 with glioma. Some clones in this sample may be carry-over from other donors' samples. CDR3s include the opening cysteine and the closing phenylalanine or tryptophan. The D gene is left open where the match is weak. The size entry is marked missing in some rows and otherwise reads once, few, many or a size class.

j_gene | abundance | v_gene | d_gene | CDR3aa | CDR3nt
TRBJ1-5 | . | TRBV19 | . | CASSGIGDQPQHF | TGTGCCAGTAGCGGGATAGGGGATCAGCCCCAGCATTTT
TRBJ1-1 | . | TRBV5-8 | . | CASSNDRNTEAFF | TGTGCCAGCAGCAACGACAGGAACACTGAAGCTTTCTTT
TRBJ1-2 | . | TRBV30 | . | CAWLRGTLYGYTF | TGTGCCTGGCTCCGAGGGACCCTCTATGGCTACACCTTC
TRBJ1-1 | . | TRBV4-1 | . | CASSQAAPDEAFF | TGCGCCAGCAGCCAAGCGGCACCTGATGAAGCTTTCTTT
TRBJ2-5 | . | TRBV28 | . | CASSLSRRGKETQYF | TGTGCCAGCAGTTTATCGCGCAGGGGTAAAGAGACCCAGTACTTC
TRBJ2-5 | . | TRBV27 | TRBD2 | CASSQFASGREETQYF | TGTGCCAGCAGCCAGTTCGCTAGCGGTAGAGAAGAGACCCAGTACTTC
TRBJ2-7 | . | TRBV7-6 | . | CASSLEKTGEQYF | TGTGCCAGCAGCTTAGAAAAGACCGGGGAGCAGTACTTC
TRBJ1-1 | once | TRBV11-2 | TRBD1 | CASRTGRGKPEAFF | TGTGCCAGCAGGACAGGGAGGGGTAAGCCTGAAGCTTTCTTT
TRBJ2-1 | . | TRBV5-6 | TRBD1 | CASSRLPQGGTYNEQFF | TGTGCCAGCAGCCGTTTACCCCAAGGGGGCACCTACAATGAGCAGTTCTTC
TRBJ1-1 | . | TRBV27 | . | CASSRFMGTEAFF | TGTGCCAGCAGTCGATTTATGGGCACTGAAGCTTTCTTT
TRBJ1-5 | . | TRBV4-1 | . | CASSQARNSYQPQHF | TGCGCCAGCAGCCAAGCTCGGAACAGCTATCAGCCCCAGCATTTT
TRBJ2-2 | . | TRBV11-3 | . | CASSPRDVTSGELFF | TGTGCCAGCAGCCCCCGGGATGTGACCTCGGGGGAGCTGTTTTTT
TRBJ2-5 | . | TRBV25-1 | TRBD1 | CASSPLTGGLGETQYF | TGTGCCAGCAGTCCTCTGACAGGGGGCCTAGGGGAGACCCAGTACTTC
TRBJ2-3 | . | TRBV6-1 | TRBD2 | CASSESSGRRNTQYF | TGTGCCAGCAGTGAATCTAGCGGGAGGCGAAATACGCAGTATTTT
TRBJ2-1 | . | TRBV7-9 | TRBD1 | CASSPQGREQFF | TGTGCCAGCAGCCCACAGGGGCGAGAGCAGTTCTTC
TRBJ1-5 | . | TRBV2 | . | CASSEGNQPQHF | TGTGCCAGCAGTGAAGGGAATCAGCCCCAGCATTTT
TRBJ1-5 | . | TRBV2 | . | CASTHEPDSYQPQHF | TGTGCCAGCACTCACGAGCCGGACAGTTATCAGCCCCAGCATTTT
TRBJ1-5 | . | TRBV7-9 | TRBD1 | CASSPDRSDQPQHF | TGTGCCAGCAGCCCGGACAGGTCGGATCAGCCCCAGCATTTT
TRBJ2-7 | . | TRBV27 | . | CASSIGAPREQYF | TGTGCCAGCAGTATAGGGGCTCCGAGAGAGCAGTACTTC
TRBJ2-7 | . | TRBV11-3 | . | CASSRSEVTMGSYEQYF | TGTGCCAGCAGCCGCTCCGAGGTGACAATGGGGAGCTACGAGCAGTACTTC
TRBJ1-5 | few | TRBV5-5 | TRBD1 | CASSLGTGEIQPQHF | TGTGCCAGCAGCTTGGGGACAGGGGAGATCCAGCCCCAGCATTTT
TRBJ2-3 | . | TRBV5-6 | TRBD2 | CASIHWGTSGTDTQYF | TGTGCCAGCATCCATTGGGGAACTAGCGGCACAGATACGCAGTATTTT
TRBJ1-1 | . | TRBV29-1 | . | CSGRTVNTEAFF | TGCAGCGGACGGACGGTGAACACTGAAGCTTTCTTT
TRBJ2-7 | . | TRBV29-1 | . | CSVIWGDSYEQYF | TGCAGCGTAATATGGGGGGATTCCTACGAGCAGTACTTC
TRBJ1-4 | . | TRBV6-5 | TRBD1 | CASSTLAGGGEKLFF | TGTGCCAGCAGTACCCTGGCAGGGGGAGGTGAAAAACTGTTTTTT
TRBJ2-5 | once | TRBV23-1 | . | CASSQLEGQETQYF | TGCGCCAGCAGTCAATTGGAAGGGCAAGAGACCCAGTACTTC
TRBJ1-2 | . | TRBV4-1 | . | CASSQPTGERGYTF | TGCGCCAGCAGCCAGCCCACAGGTGAACGTGGCTACACCTTC
TRBJ1-1 | . | TRBV7-9 | TRBD1 | CASSFDRETANTEAFF | TGTGCCAGCAGCTTTGACAGGGAGACGGCGAACACTGAAGCTTTCTTT
TRBJ2-5 | . | TRBV5-4 | TRBD2 | CASSLLQREGRETQYF | TGTGCCAGCAGCTTGCTCCAGCGGGAGGGGCGGGAGACCCAGTACTTC
TRBJ2-1 | . | TRBV11-2 | . | CASSLERTRGGEQFF | TGTGCCAGCAGCTTAGAAAGAACTAGGGGAGGTGAGCAGTTCTTC
TRBJ1-1 | . | TRBV2 | . | CASTADVNTEAFF | TGTGCCAGCACCGCAGACGTGAACACTGAAGCTTTCTTT
TRBJ1-4 | . | TRBV30 | . | CAWSPSWGRGSTNEKLFF | TGTGCCTGGAGCCCCTCATGGGGGAGGGGATCGACTAATGAAAAACTGTTTTTT
TRBJ1-2 | . | TRBV30 | . | CAWSQGRDYGYTF | TGTGCCTGGAGTCAGGGGCGAGACTATGGCTACACCTTC
TRBJ1-2 | . | TRBV2 | TRBD1 | CARNRGNFDGYTF | TGTGCCAGAAACAGGGGGAACTTCGATGGCTACACCTTC
TRBJ2-7 | . | TRBV7-9 | . | CASSFSWSKSYEQYF | TGTGCCAGCAGCTTTAGCTGGTCCAAATCCTACGAGCAGTACTTC
TRBJ2-1 | . | TRBV9 | TRBD2 | CASSVAPGLADNEQFF | TGTGCCAGCAGCGTAGCCCCGGGACTAGCGGACAATGAGCAGTTCTTC
TRBJ2-7 | few | TRBV27 | . | CASSPPAREQYF | TGTGCCAGCAGTCCCCCAGCCCGCGAGCAGTACTTC
TRBJ2-1 | . | TRBV4-1 | TRBD2 | CASSQDPSSGSLNEQFF | TGCGCCAGCAGCCAAGATCCGTCTAGCGGGAGTTTAAATGAGCAGTTCTTC
TRBJ1-2 | . | TRBV10-1 | . | CASSEESTLPGGYTF | TGCGCCAGCAGTGAAGAATCGACATTGCCTGGTGGCTACACCTTC
TRBJ2-7 | . | TRBV7-9 | TRBD2 | CASRPHPQAGGSEYEQYF | TGTGCCAGCAGACCTCACCCCCAGGCGGGGGGCTCTGAATACGAGCAGTACTTC
TRBJ1-2 | once | TRBV1 | . | CTSSQDKADGYTF | TGCACCAGCAGCCAAGATAAGGCGGATGGCTACACCTTC
TRBJ2-3 | . | TRBV9 | . | CASSVGGTASADTQYF | TGTGCCAGCAGCGTAGGCGGGACAGCCTCCGCAGATACGCAGTATTTT
TRBJ2-7 | . | TRBV2 | TRBD2 | CASSPGTSLDEQYF | TGTGCCAGCAGCCCCGGGACTAGCCTGGACGAGCAGTACTTC
TRBJ2-7 | once | TRBV4-1 | TRBD1 | CASSQTTGGSYEQYF | TGCGCCAGCAGCCAAACTACAGGGGGCTCCTACGAGCAGTACTTC
TRBJ2-2 | once | TRBV19 | . | CASKRAGLNTGELFF | TGTGCCAGTAAGAGGGCCGGCCTGAACACCGGGGAGCTGTTTTTT
TRBJ2-7 | . | TRBV5-4 | TRBD1 | CASSSAGTGPYEQYF | TGTGCCAGCAGCAGTGCCGGGACAGGGCCTTACGAGCAGTACTTC
TRBJ2-1 | once | TRBV6-6 | TRBD2 | CASSYASLAWYNEQFF | TGTGCCAGCAGTTACGCGTCACTAGCGTGGTACAATGAGCAGTTCTTC
TRBJ2-5 | . | TRBV4-2 | . | CASSQASLKGETQYF | TGTGCCAGCAGCCAAGCCAGCCTAAAAGGGGAGACCCAGTACTTC
TRBJ1-5 | . | TRBV2 | . | CASSVRGFHQPQHF | TGTGCCAGCAGTGTCAGGGGTTTTCATCAGCCCCAGCATTTT
TRBJ2-5 | . | TRBV5-6 | . | CASSSTTQETQYF | TGTGCCAGCAGCTCCACAACCCAAGAGACCCAGTACTTC
TRBJ2-6 | . | TRBV7-7 | . | CASSLARDSVLTF | TGTGCTAGCAGCTTAGCGCGGGATAGCGTCCTGACTTTC
TRBJ1-1 | . | TRBV10-1 | . | CASSESFSQAAEAFF | TGCGCCAGCAGTGAGTCGTTTTCACAGGCGGCTGAAGCTTTCTTT
TRBJ1-1 | . | TRBV2 | . | CASSGQAFTEAFF | TGTGCCAGCAGTGGACAGGCCTTCACTGAAGCTTTCTTT
TRBJ2-1 | . | TRBV4-2 | . | CASSQTVASSYNEQFF | TGTGCCAGCAGCCAGACCGTAGCGAGCTCCTACAATGAGCAGTTCTTC
TRBJ2-7 | . | TRBV19 | TRBD2 | CASSRTSGSMDEQYF | TGTGCCAGTAGTAGGACTAGCGGGAGTATGGACGAGCAGTACTTC
TRBJ2-1 | . | TRBV30 | . | CAWSVRGVEQFF | TGTGCCTGGAGTGTACGAGGGGTTGAGCAGTTCTTC
TRBJ2-7 | . | TRBV5-8 | . | CASCFRGRYEQYF | TGTGCCAGCTGCTTCAGGGGCCGCTACGAGCAGTACTTC
TRBJ2-1 | . | TRBV9 | . | CASSVPGFRDPGDNEQFF | TGTGCCAGCAGCGTTCCGGGATTCCGGGACCCAGGGGACAATGAGCAGTTCTTC
TRBJ2-2 | . | TRBV9 | TRBD1 | CASSLHPGTGGIAGELFF | TGTGCCAGCAGCCTACACCCCGGGACAGGGGGCATCGCCGGGGAGCTGTTTTTT